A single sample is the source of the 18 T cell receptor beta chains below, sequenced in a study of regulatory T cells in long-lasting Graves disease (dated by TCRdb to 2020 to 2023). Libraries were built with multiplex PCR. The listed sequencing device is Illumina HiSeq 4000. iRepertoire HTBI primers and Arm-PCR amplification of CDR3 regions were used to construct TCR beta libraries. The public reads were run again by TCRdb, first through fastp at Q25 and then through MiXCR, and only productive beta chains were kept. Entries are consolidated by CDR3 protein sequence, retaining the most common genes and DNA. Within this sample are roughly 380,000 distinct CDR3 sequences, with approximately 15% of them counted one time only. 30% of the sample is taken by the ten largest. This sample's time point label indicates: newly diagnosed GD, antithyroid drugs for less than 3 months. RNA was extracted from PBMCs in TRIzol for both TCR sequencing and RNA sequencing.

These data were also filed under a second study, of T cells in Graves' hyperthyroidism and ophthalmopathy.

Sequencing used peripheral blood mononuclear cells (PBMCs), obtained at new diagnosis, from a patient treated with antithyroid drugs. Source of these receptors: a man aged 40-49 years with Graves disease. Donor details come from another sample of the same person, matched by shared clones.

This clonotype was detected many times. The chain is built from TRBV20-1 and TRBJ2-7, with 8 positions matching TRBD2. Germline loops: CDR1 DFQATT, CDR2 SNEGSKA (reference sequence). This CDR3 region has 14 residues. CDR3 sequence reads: CSSASGTRSYEQYF. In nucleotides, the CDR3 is TGCAGCTCAGCCTCCGGGACTAGATCCTACGAGCAGTACTTC.

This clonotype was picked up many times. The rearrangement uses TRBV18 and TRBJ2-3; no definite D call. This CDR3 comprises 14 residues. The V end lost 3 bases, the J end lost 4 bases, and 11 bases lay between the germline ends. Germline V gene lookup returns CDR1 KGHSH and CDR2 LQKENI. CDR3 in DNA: TGTGCCAGCTCACCCCGAGGAAGCCCAGATACGCAGTATTTT. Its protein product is CASSPRGSPDTQYF.

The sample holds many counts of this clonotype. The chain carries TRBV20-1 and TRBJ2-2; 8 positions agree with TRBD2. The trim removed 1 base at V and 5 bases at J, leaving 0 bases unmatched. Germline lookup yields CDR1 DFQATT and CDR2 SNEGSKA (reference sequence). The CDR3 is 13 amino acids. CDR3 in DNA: TGCAGTGCTAGAGCGGGGGGGACCGGGGAGCTGTTTTTT. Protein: CSARAGGTGELFF.

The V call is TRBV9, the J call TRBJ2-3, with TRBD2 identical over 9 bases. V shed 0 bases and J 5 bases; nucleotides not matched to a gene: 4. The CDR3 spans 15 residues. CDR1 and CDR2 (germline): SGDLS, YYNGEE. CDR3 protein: CASSVVAGVGDTQYF. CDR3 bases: TGTGCCAGCAGCGTAGTAGCGGGGGTTGGAGATACGCAGTATTTT.

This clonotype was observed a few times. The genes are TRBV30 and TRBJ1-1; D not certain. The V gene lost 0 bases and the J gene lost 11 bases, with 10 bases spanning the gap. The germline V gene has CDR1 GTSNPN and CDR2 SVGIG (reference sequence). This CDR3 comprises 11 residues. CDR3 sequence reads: CAWSVGTSAFF. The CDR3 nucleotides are TGTGCCTGGAGTGTAGGAACAAGTGCTTTCTTT. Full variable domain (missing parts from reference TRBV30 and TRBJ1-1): SQTIHQWPATLVQPVGSPLSLECTVEGTSNPNLYWYRQAAGRGLQLLFYSVGIGQISSEVPQNLSASRPQDRQFILSSKKLLLSDSGFYLCAWSVGTSAFFGQGTRLTVV.

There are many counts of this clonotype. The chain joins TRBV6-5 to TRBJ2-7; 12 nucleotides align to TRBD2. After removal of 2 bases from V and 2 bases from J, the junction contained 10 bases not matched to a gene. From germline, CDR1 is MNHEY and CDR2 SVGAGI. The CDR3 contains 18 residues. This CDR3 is CASSYNPGLAGLTYEQYF. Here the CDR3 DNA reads TGTGCCAGCAGTTACAATCCGGGACTAGCGGGCCTTACCTACGAGCAGTACTTC.

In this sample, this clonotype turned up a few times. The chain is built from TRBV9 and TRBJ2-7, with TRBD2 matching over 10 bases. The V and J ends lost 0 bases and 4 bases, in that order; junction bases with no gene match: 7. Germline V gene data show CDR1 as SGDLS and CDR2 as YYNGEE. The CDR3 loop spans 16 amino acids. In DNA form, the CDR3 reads TGTGCCAGCAGCGTAGCTCCAGCGGGGGGGCAATACGAGCAGTACTTC. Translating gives CASSVAPAGGQYEQYF.

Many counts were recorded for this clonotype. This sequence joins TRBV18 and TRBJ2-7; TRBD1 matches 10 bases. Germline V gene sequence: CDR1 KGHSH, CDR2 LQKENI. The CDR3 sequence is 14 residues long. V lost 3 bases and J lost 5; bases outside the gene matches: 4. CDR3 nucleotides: TGTGCCAGCTCACCGGGACAGGGGTCCCACGAGCAGTACTTC. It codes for CASSPGQGSHEQYF.

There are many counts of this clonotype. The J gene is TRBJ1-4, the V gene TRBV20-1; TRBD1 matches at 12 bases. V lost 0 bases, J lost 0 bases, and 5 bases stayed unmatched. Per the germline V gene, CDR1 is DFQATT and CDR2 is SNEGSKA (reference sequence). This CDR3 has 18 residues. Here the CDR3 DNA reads TGCAGTGCTAGAGATCGGGACAGGGGGCTTTCAACTAATGAAAAACTGTTTTTT. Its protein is CSARDRDRGLSTNEKLFF.

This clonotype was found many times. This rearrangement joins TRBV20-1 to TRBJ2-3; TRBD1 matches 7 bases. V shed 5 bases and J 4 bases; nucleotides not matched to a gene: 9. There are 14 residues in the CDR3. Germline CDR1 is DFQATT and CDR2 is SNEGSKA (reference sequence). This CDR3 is CSADGTESSDTQYF. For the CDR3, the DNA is TGCAGTGCTGACGGGACAGAATCATCAGATACGCAGTATTTT.

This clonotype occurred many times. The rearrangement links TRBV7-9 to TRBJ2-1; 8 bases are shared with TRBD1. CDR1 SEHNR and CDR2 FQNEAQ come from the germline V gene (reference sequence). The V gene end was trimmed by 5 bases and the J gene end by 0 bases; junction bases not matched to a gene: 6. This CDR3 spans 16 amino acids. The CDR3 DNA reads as TGTGCCAGCAGCCCGGGACAGGTAAACTCCTACAATGAGCAGTTCTTC. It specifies CASSPGQVNSYNEQFF.

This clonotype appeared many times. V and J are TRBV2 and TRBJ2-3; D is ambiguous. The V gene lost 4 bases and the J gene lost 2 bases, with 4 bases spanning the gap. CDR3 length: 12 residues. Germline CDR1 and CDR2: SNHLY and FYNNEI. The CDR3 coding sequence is TGTGCCAGCAGTGGCCCCACAGATACGCAGTATTTT. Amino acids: CASSGPTDTQYF.

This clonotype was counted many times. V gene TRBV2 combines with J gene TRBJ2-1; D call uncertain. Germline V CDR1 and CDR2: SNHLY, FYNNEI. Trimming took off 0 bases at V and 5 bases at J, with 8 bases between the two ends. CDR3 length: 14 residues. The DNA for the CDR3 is TGTGCCAGCAGTGAAGCGCGGCAGGACAATGAGCAGTTCTTC. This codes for CASSEARQDNEQFF.

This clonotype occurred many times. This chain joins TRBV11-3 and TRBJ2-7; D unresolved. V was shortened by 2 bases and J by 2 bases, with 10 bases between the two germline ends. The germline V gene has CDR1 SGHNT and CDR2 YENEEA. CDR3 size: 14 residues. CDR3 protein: CASSLRHFAYEQYF. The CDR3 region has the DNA TGTGCCAGCAGCTTAAGACATTTTGCCTACGAGCAGTACTTC. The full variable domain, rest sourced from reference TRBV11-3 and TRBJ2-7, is EAGVVQSPRYKIIEKKQPVAFWCNPISGHNTLYWYLQNLGQGPELLIRYENEEAVDDSQLPKDRFSAERLKGVDSTLKIQPAELGDSAVYLCASSLRHFAYEQYFGPGTRLTVT.

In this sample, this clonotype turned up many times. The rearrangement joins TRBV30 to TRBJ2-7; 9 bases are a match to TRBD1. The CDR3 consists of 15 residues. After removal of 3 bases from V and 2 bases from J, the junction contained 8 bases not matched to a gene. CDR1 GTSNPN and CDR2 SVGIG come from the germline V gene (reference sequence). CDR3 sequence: CAWRDRDRVTYEQYF. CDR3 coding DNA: TGTGCCTGGAGAGATCGGGACAGGGTCACCTACGAGCAGTACTTC.

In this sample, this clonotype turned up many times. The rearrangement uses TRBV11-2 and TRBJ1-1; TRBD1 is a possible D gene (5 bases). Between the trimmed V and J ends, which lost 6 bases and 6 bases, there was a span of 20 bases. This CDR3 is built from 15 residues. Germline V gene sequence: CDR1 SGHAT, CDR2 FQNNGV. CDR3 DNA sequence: TGTGCCAGCAGTCGTAAACCGGGGCTCAACGCTGAAGCTTTCTTT. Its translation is CASSRKPGLNAEAFF.

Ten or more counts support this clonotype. The CDR3 region is CATSGIGTETTGELFF. CDR3 DNA: TGTGCCACCAGTGGGATAGGGACGGAGACGACCGGGGAGCTGTTTTTT. The chain has TRBV24-1 and TRBJ2-2, with D perhaps matching TRBD1 or TRBD2 (5 bases each). With 5 bases removed from V and 5 bases from J, the gap between germline ends came to 17 bases. CDR1 KGHDR and CDR2 SFDVKD come from the germline V gene. The CDR3 sequence is 16 residues long.

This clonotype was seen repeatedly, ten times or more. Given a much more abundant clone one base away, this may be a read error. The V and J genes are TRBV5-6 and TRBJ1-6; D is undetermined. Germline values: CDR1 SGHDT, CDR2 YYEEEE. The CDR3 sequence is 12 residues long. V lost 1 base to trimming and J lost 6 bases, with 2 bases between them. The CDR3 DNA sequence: TGTGCCAGCAGCTTGATTAATTCACCCCTCCACTTT. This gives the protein CASSLINSPLHF.